Listed below are T cell receptor beta chains from one sample, sequenced in a study of early T cells in non-severe SARS-CoV-2 infection. TCRdb passed the 5' RACE reads through MiXCR, listing each CDR3 protein once. The data show around 44,000 distinct CDR3 sequences, about 7.8% seen once. Input material: whole blood. The receptors here all came from an adult who was a healthcare worker with PCR-confirmed SARS-CoV-2 infection or an uninfected control (not recorded which). CDR3s leave out the opening cysteine and the closing phenylalanine or tryptophan. The D gene is left open where the match is weak.

d_gene | v_gene | CDR3aa
TRBD2 | TRBV11-2 | ASSLDLITSGRYEQY
. | TRBV7-9 | ASSLLMVGLEAF
. | TRBV7-2 | ASSLSQGRNEAF
. | TRBV4-3 | ASSQRVSDTQY
TRBD1 | TRBV28 | ASSRNRGTYNEQF
. | TRBV18 | ASSPLGDSYEQY
. | TRBV7-9 | ASSLRGKTEAF
. | TRBV25-1 | ASSSPGRSVEAF
. | TRBV6-5 | ATSPDGDQPQH
. | TRBV14 | ASSPQGFGELF
TRBD1 | TRBV7-9 | ASSFGQAEQETQY
TRBD1 | TRBV12-3/TRBV12-4 | ASSLYPPDRGGYT
TRBD1 | TRBV20-1 | SATTGGYGNTIY
TRBD1 | TRBV7-6 | ASSVRQGDNEQF
. | TRBV7-8 | ASSPLLDRWGYT
TRBD2 | TRBV12-3/TRBV12-4 | ASSLWASGEYEQY
. | TRBV29-1 | SVEYGTDTQY
TRBD2 | TRBV4-2 | ASSQEGSGGLDTQY
. | TRBV5-1 | ASTPLTGANYGYT
. | TRBV24-1 | ATSDYNSPQDEQF
TRBD2 | TRBV20-1 | SASLAGGRRTGELF
. | TRBV7-9 | ASSLGETRGVRDTQY
TRBD1 | TRBV18 | ATRQQGATGELF
. | TRBV12-3/TRBV12-4 | ASSFRHQETQY
. | TRBV6-5 | VSKPGRNYEQY
. | TRBV20-1 | SARFRLAGTDTQY
TRBD2 | TRBV30 | AWSSATSGGLGEQY
TRBD1 | TRBV4-3 | ASSLDRGQNEQF
. | TRBV5-7 | ASSLKGRVPLH
TRBD2 | TRBV12-3/TRBV12-4 | ASSEALAGGQETQY
. | TRBV2 | ASSGLGGNEQF
. | TRBV12-3/TRBV12-4 | ASSLMLAYGYT
. | TRBV11-2 | ASSLDLTDDYGYT
. | TRBV4-3 | ASSQVSRPNTGELF
. | TRBV5-4 | ASSLTPLNTEAF
. | TRBV7-8 | ASSPRELNTGELF
. | TRBV2 | ASTLGGSGELF
TRBD2 | TRBV20-1 | SARDPTSGGGGELF
. | TRBV6-2/TRBV6-3 | ASSSQAGANVLT
. | TRBV12-3/TRBV12-4 | ASTLRSGKDTQY
. | TRBV23-1 | ASSHHRTDTQYFGPGTRH
. | TRBV15 | ATSTQQGYTQY
. | TRBV11-2 | ASSLQTAYEQY
. | TRBV12-3/TRBV12-4 | ASSLTGPYNEQF
TRBD1 | TRBV7-9 | ASSLLDRDYGYT
. | TRBV14 | ASSQPYQPQH
TRBD1 | TRBV28 | ASSLGQLETQY
. | TRBV12-3/TRBV12-4 | ASSLGGRSKDLHDQPQH
. | TRBV7-9 | ASSLQEGPNSNEQF
. | TRBV28 | ASRTGWAEAF
. | TRBV20-1 | SASGTPNTEAF
. | TRBV24-1 | ATSDAGGTEAF
. | TRBV20-1 | SASFRQGGDTQY